This TCR beta chain emerged from a study of blood T cell repertoires in COVID-19. Study as a whole: Acute-phase and convalescent COVID-19 samples originated in the United States, Italy and Spain. T cells, B-cell-depleted T cells, or PBMCs supplied cDNA or gDNA.

In the source study's methods: Counts of nucleated cells, estimated from reference gene primer amplification, were obtained. TCRdb keeps only in-frame clones here, not all; method: immunoSEQ multiplex PCR. V and J calls plus clone size are reproduced from that table; the DNA served to infer D and trimming. The sample has about 210,000 clones; more than 75% are singletons. Trimming pared 5 bases from V and 3 bases from J, leaving 5 bases between. Germline-derived CDR1 and CDR2 are SGHTA and FQGNSA. The CDR3 is 11 residues long. This chain links TRBV7-2 with TRBJ2-7, with unresolved D. The origin of this receptor is a middle-aged woman with acute or convalescent COVID-19. The material sequenced was peripheral blood. The CDR3 DNA reads as TGTGCCAGCAGCCGACTCTACGAGCAGTACTTC. Residues: CASSRLYEQYF.